One T cell receptor (beta chain) is described in this entry. Antigen: not known. 60 Vbeta and 13 Jbeta primers were used in PCR. The method was immunoSEQ multiplex PCR; TCRdb's version includes in-frame clones alone and lacks a portion of them. The sample consists of 70,000 to 95,000 clones, 75% to 85% of them appearing once. V lost 5 bases, J lost 4 bases, and 2 bases stayed unmatched. CDR1 is SGHAT, CDR2 FQNNGV, per germline. The CDR3 loop spans 14 amino acids. The data were taken from a study of cytomegalovirus exposure and HLA in healthy donors. Study findings and constraints: A link between a missense DCLRE1C variant and TCR beta V- and J-gene trimming emerged from a later analysis.

The TCR sequence derives from a man between 18 and 35 years old in good health and CMV-seronegative. The gene calls are TRBV11-2 and TRBJ1-5; TRBD1 matches at 10 bases. The specimen was PBMCs. The CDR3 region is CASSRGQGNQPQHF. In nucleotides, the CDR3 is TGTGCCAGCAGCCGGGGACAGGGGAATCAGCCCCAGCATTTT.